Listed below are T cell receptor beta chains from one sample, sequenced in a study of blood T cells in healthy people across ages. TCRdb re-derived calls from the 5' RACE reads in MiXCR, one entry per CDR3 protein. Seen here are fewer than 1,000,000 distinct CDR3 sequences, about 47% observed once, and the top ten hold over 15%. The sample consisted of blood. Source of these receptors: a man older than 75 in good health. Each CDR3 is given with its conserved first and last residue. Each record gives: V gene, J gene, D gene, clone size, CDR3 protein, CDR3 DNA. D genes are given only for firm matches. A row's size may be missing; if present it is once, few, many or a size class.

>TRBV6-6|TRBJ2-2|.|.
CASSRAGETGELFF
TGTGCCAGCAGTCGGGCAGGGGAGACCGGGGAGCTGTTTTTT
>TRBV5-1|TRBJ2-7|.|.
CASSSNTGSYEQYF
TGCGCCAGCAGCTCAAATACAGGGTCCTACGAGCAGTACTTC
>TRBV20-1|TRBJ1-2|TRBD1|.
CSANMADRVGYTF
TGCAGTGCGAACATGGCGGACAGGGTTGGCTACACCTTC
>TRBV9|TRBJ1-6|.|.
CASNASGDYNSPLHF
TGTGCCAGCAACGCCTCCGGGGACTATAATTCACCCCTCCACTTT
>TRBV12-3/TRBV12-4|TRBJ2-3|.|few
CASSLQRFTDTQYF
TGTGCCAGCAGCTTACAGCGGTTCACAGATACGCAGTATTTT
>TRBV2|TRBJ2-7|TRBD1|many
CASRATGANYEQYF
TGTGCCAGCAGGGCGACAGGGGCGAACTACGAGCAGTACTTC
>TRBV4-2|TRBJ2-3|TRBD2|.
CASSLRLRAGYQYF
TGTGCCAGCAGCCTACGTCTAAGAGCGGGGTACCAGTATTTT
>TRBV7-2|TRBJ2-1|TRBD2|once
CTSAAGGSKGEQFF
TGTACCAGTGCAGCGGGAGGCTCGAAGGGTGAGCAGTTCTTC
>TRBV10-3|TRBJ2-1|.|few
CAISTGTNVWNEQFF
TGTGCCATCAGTACCGGGACCAATGTTTGGAATGAGCAGTTCTTC
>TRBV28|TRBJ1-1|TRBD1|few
CASSSSGQGNTEAFF
TGTGCCAGCAGCTCCTCCGGACAGGGGAACACTGAAGCTTTCTTT
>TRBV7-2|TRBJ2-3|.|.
CASSLARISRTTGDTQYF
TGTGCCAGCAGCTTAGCGCGGATCAGTAGGACAACAGGAGATACGCAGTATTTT
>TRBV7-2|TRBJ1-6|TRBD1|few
CASSPTGASSYNSPLHF
TGTGCCAGCAGCCCGACAGGGGCGAGCTCCTATAATTCACCCCTCCACTTT
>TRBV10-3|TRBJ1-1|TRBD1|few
CAIRVPGGDTEAFF
TGTGCCATCAGAGTGCCAGGGGGGGACACTGAAGCTTTCTTT